The clone carrying this T cell receptor beta chain was seen a few times. The antigen is unknown. Genomic DNA of each subset was evenly split across several immunoSEQ plates. The protocol was immunoSEQ multiplex PCR, while the TCRdb copy is restricted to in-frame clones and leaves out a portion. The top ten clones hold roughly 1.4% of a sample with 850,000 to 1,200,000 clones, about 75% of them seen once. The source of the sample is a study of shared clonotypes between healthy human individuals. Study-level points and caveats: Researchers sampled blood only, noting tissue repertoires likely differ.

In germline, CDR1 is SGHRS, CDR2 YFSETQ. The CDR3 has 12 residues. Trimming removed 3 bases from V and 5 bases from J, with 8 bases in between. Nashville, Tennessee was home to all donors, who were Caucasian adults. Negatively enriched CD4+ T cells were divided by CD45RA into naive and memory. The chain couples TRBV5-1 to TRBJ1-1, with D hard to call. The sequencing sample was made of memory CD4+ T cells sorted from blood. Subset noted: CD45RA-negative fraction. This receptor was obtained from a man aged 18 to 29 in good health. This CDR3 reads CASSSQETEAFF. CDR3 bases: TGCGCCAGCAGCTCCCAGGAGACTGAAGCTTTCTTT.